This T cell receptor (beta chain) came from a study of shared clonotypes between healthy human individuals. Overall study findings and caveats: On the whole, naive subsets had larger estimated richness than memory subsets had.

About this clone itself: Antigen unknown.

Samples underwent the assay at deep level. Assay used: immunoSEQ multiplex PCR; TCRdb lists only in-frame clones, some missing. The data hold some 1,900,000 clones, with about 95% observed a single time. Naive CD8 isolation took CD45RO-negative cells positively selected for CCR7 and excluded terminally differentiated effector memory CD45RA+ cells. Donors included only healthy HIV-negative adults lacking recent acute infections or vaccinations. Per germline, CDR1 LGHNA and CDR2 YSLEER. The CDR3 consists of 20 residues. J lost 0 bases, V lost 3 bases, and 14 bases had no gene match. Sequences were obtained from naive CD8+ T cells sorted from blood. This receptor was identified in a man younger than 35 in good health. V gene TRBV4-3 combines with J gene TRBJ2-6; 7 bases match TRBD1. This CDR3 reads CASSHGATGPELSGANVLTF. In DNA form, the CDR3 reads TGCGCCAGCAGCCACGGAGCGACAGGGCCCGAACTCTCTGGGGCCAACGTCCTGACTTTC.